This T cell receptor beta chain was sequenced during a study of shared clonotypes between healthy human individuals. General study findings and limits: Represented genetic and exposure-history diversity was restricted by having few donors.

Sequencing was performed with immunoSEQ multiplex PCR; in TCRdb, only in-frame clones are kept and a portion is missing. The table lists 1.4 million or so clones, just under 99% of them singletons. A remark on this clone: Antigen unknown.

The CDR3 runs to 15 residues. V lost 2 bases and J lost 0, with 12 bases in between. Germline assignment: CDR1 SGHDT and CDR2 YYEEEE. This TCR was sampled from a man aged 30 to 45 in good health. The rearrangement joins TRBV5-6 to TRBJ2-7, with D possibly being TRBD1 (6 bases). Sequencing used naive CD4+ T cells sorted from blood. The subset: CD45RA+ positively selected. The CDR3 loop is CASSFRTVSSYEQYF. The CDR3 DNA follows: TGTGCCAGCAGCTTCCGGACAGTGAGCTCCTACGAGCAGTACTTC.